Listed below are T cell receptor beta chains from one sample, sequenced in a study of blood T cell repertoires in COVID-19. The method was immunoSEQ multiplex PCR; TCRdb's version includes in-frame clones alone and lacks a portion of them. The profile shows approximately 38,000 clones, roughly 80% of them singletons. The sample comprised peripheral blood. The receptors were sampled from a human donor with acute or convalescent COVID-19. The donor label of this sample is uncertain. Each CDR3 is given with its conserved first and last residue. Each record gives: clone size, J gene, V gene, D gene, CDR3 DNA, CDR3 protein. D genes are given only for firm matches. Clone size is stated in some rows and not others, as once, few, many or a class when expanded.

>NA|TRBJ2-2|TRBV24-1|TRBD1
TGTGCCACCAGTGACGAACAGGGGGCCTTCATTAACACCGGGGAGCTGTTTTTT
CATSDEQGAFINTGELFF
>NA|TRBJ1-5|TRBV18|TRBD1
TGTGCCAGCTCACCCGTAGACAGGGACAATCAGCCCCAGCATTTT
CASSPVDRDNQPQHF
>NA|TRBJ2-7|TRBV29-1|NA
TGCAGCGTTGAAGATCAGGCCTACGAGCAGTACTTC
CSVEDQAYEQYF
>once|TRBJ2-1|TRBV11-3|NA
TGTGCCAGCAGCTTAGGGGCCGACAATGAGCAGTTCTTC
CASSLGADNEQFF
>NA|TRBJ1-4|TRBV23-1|TRBD1
TGCGCCAGCAGTCAATCTCCTCCGGCACAGGGGGTAGAGGAAAAACTGTTTTTT
CASSQSPPAQGVEEKLFF
>NA|TRBJ1-1|TRBV30|TRBD1
TGTGCCTGGATGGGACAGGGATGGACTGAAGCTTTCTTT
CAWMGQGWTEAFF
>NA|TRBJ1-2|TRBV28|NA
TGTGCCAGCAGTTCGTGGAGTTCTAACTATGGCTACACCTTC
CASSSWSSNYGYTF
>NA|TRBJ2-1|TRBV11-2|TRBD2
TGTGCCAGCAGCTCCCGACTAGCGGGGGGGGGCAATGAGCAGTTCTTC
CASSSRLAGGGNEQFF
>few|TRBJ2-5|TRBV5-1|NA
TGCGCCAGCAGCTTAAACCTGGATAGGAGGGAGGAGACCCAGTACTTC
CASSLNLDRREETQYF
>NA|TRBJ1-3|TRBV30|TRBD1
TGTGCCTTTGCCCTTCCGGACAGGGGGCTAGGAGGAAACACCATATATTTT
CAFALPDRGLGGNTIYF
>NA|TRBJ1-1|TRBV3-1/TRBV3-2|NA
TGTGCCAGCAGCCAAGGCCTAGACAACACTGAAGCTTTCTTT
CASSQGLDNTEAFF
>NA|TRBJ1-1|TRBV4-1|NA
TGCGCCAGCAGCGAAGGGAGGGGAGGGATGAACACTGAAGCTTTCTTT
CASSEGRGGMNTEAFF
>few|TRBJ2-7|TRBV2|TRBD2
TGTGCCAGCAGTGAAGAGGGAGGGTCAGCGGGCGAGCAGTACTTC
CASSEEGGSAGEQYF
>NA|TRBJ2-1|TRBV5-1|TRBD2
TGCGCCAGCAGCGCGACGGGGGGGTATTACAATGAGCAGTTCTTC
CASSATGGYYNEQFF
>NA|TRBJ1-1|TRBV5-1|TRBD1
TGCGCCAGCACCTTCGGGACAGCCGGCACTGAAGCTTTCTTT
CASTFGTAGTEAFF
>NA|TRBJ2-1|TRBV19|NA
TGTGCCAGTAGTATTTCGGGGGCCTACAATGAGCAGTTCTTC
CASSISGAYNEQFF
>once|TRBJ2-5|TRBV9|TRBD2
TGTGCCAGCAGCGCTAGCGGGAGTGAGACCCAGTACTTC
CASSASGSETQYF
>NA|TRBJ2-7|TRBV6-5|NA
TGTGCCAGCAAACGCCGCAGGGGAGGGTACGAGCAGTACTTC
CASKRRRGGYEQYF
>NA|TRBJ1-2|TRBV7-9|NA
TGTGCCAGCAGCTCAGTGGACAGCGCCCGAGATGGCTACACCTTC
CASSSVDSARDGYTF
>NA|TRBJ1-4|TRBV27|NA
TGTGCCAGCAGTTCCCCCCGTGGAGGTGGAGGTGAAAAACTGTTTTTT
CASSSPRGGGGEKLFF
>NA|TRBJ2-1|TRBV11-3|TRBD2
TGTGCCAGCAGCTTGGGACTAGCGGGAGGGTACAATGAGCAGTTCTTC
CASSLGLAGGYNEQFF
>NA|TRBJ2-7|TRBV9|NA
TGTGCCAGCAGCGCCCATCCAAGCGCTTCCTACGAGCAGTACTTC
CASSAHPSASYEQYF
>NA|TRBJ1-4|TRBV27|TRBD1
TGTGCCAGCAGGCGACGACAGGGGCGGGAAAAACTGTTTTTT
CASRRRQGREKLFF
>NA|TRBJ2-6|TRBV30|NA
TGTGCCGGCTCAGTGGCTGGGGCCAACGTCCTGACTTTC
CAGSVAGANVLTF
>NA|TRBJ1-2|TRBV9|NA
TGTGCCAGCAGCGTAGGATCTGAGGGAACCACTTTCGGCTACACCTTC
CASSVGSEGTTFGYTF
>NA|TRBJ1-6|TRBV11-2|NA
TGTGCCAGCAGCTTGAGCGGCCCGGGGTCACCCCTCCACTTT
CASSLSGPGSPLHF
>NA|TRBJ2-4|TRBV7-3|NA
TGTGCCAGCAGCGCCTATGGGGGCGAAAACATTCAGTACTTC
CASSAYGGENIQYF
>NA|TRBJ1-2|TRBV9|TRBD1
TGTGCCAGCAGCGTAGCGGACAGGGGTGTCTATGGCTACACCTTC
CASSVADRGVYGYTF
>NA|TRBJ2-7|TRBV6-5|TRBD2
TGTGCCAGCAGTTACGGCGGGGGGCACCGCTCGCGGGAGCAGTACTTC
CASSYGGGHRSREQYF
>once|TRBJ1-2|TRBV2|NA
TGTGCCATACCTGCCGGTCTGCGCGGCTACACCTTC
CAIPAGLRGYTF
>NA|TRBJ1-5|TRBV6-4|NA
TGTGCCAGCAAGCGTCGAATAGGGACGCGGGATAGCAATCAGCCCCAGCATTTT
CASKRRIGTRDSNQPQHF
>NA|TRBJ1-2|TRBV7-3|NA
TGTGCCAGCAGCTTGACAAAGGGACAAGAATATGGCTACACCTTC
CASSLTKGQEYGYTF
>NA|TRBJ2-2|TRBV14|NA
TGTGCCAGCAGCTCCCTAGGTCGGGAATTCGAGCTGTTTTTT
CASSSLGREFELFF
>few|TRBJ2-5|TRBV5-4|NA
TGTGCCAGCAGCTTGGGGACAGACGATTATAAGACCCAGTACTTC
CASSLGTDDYKTQYF
>NA|TRBJ2-7|TRBV5-4|NA
TGTGCCAGCAGCTTCGGGGGCGAGCAGTACTTC
CASSFGGEQYF
>NA|TRBJ2-5|TRBV5-1|TRBD2
TGCGCCAGCAGCTTGTCGCCTAGCGGGAGATCGGAGACCCAGTACTTC
CASSLSPSGRSETQYF
>once|TRBJ1-5|TRBV5-1|NA
TGCGCCAGCAGCTTAGGGGCGGGAGGGGGCAATCAGCCCCAGCATTTT
CASSLGAGGGNQPQHF
>NA|TRBJ1-5|TRBV5-5|NA
TGTGCCAGCAGCCTAAGTTACAGGTTCAATCAGCCCCAGCATTTT
CASSLSYRFNQPQHF
>NA|TRBJ1-2|TRBV2|NA
TGTGCCAGCAGTGAAAGGGAGGTCCGTGGCTACACCTTC
CASSEREVRGYTF
>NA|TRBJ2-3|TRBV27|NA
TGTGCCAGCAGTTTTTCATCCCTGGGGGCCACAGATACGCAGTATTTT
CASSFSSLGATDTQYF
>NA|TRBJ2-5|TRBV5-4|NA
TGTGCCAGCAGCGGGGGGACGCGCGGCCCACAACGAGAGACCCAGTACTTC
CASSGGTRGPQRETQYF
>NA|TRBJ1-2|TRBV7-2|NA
TGTGCCAGCAGCTCAAGAGCCGGGACAAGGGAAAGATATGGCTACACCTTC
CASSSRAGTRERYGYTF
>few|TRBJ2-2|TRBV6-6|NA
TGTGCCAGCAGTTTCGGCGGGGTGAACACCGGGGAGCTGTTTTTT
CASSFGGVNTGELFF
>few|TRBJ1-5|TRBV6-2/TRBV6-3|NA
TGTGCCAGCAGTGTTCGGACAGCTAATCAGCCCCAGCATTTT
CASSVRTANQPQHF
>few|TRBJ2-3|TRBV12-3/TRBV12-4|NA
TGTGCCAGCAGTCTTCCCCCCCCAGATACGCAGTATTTT
CASSLPPPDTQYF
>NA|TRBJ1-1|TRBV19|NA
TGTGCCAGTAGTAGGGCGGGGATCGAGTTTACTGAAGCTTTCTTT
CASSRAGIEFTEAFF